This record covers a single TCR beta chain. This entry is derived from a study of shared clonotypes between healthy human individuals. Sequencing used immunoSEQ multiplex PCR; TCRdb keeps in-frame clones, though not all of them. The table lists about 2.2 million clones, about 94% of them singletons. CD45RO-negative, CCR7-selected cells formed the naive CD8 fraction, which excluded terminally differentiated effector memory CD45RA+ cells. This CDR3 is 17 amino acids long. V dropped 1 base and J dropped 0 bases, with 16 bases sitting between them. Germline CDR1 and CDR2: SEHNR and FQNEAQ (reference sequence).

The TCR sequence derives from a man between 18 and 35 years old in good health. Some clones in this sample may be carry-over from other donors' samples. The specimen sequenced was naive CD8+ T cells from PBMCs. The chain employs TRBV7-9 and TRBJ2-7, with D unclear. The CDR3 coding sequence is TGTGCCAGCAGCTTAGATTTTGACTTCCGTAGCTCCTACGAGCAGTACTTC. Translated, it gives CASSLDFDFRSSYEQYF.